A selection of T cell receptor beta chains follows, all from one sample in a study of beta chain features in type 1 diabetes. Only in-frame clones appear in the TCRdb table, and some are missing; sequencing was by immunoSEQ multiplex PCR. The table includes about 650,000 clones, 12% detected once. Source material: naive CD4+ T cells from blood. The receptors originated from a man aged 30 to 45 with type 1 diabetes. The CDR3 runs from the conserved cysteine through the conserved F or W. Fields, in order: J gene, D gene, V gene, CDR3 protein. The D gene is left open where the match is weak.

TRBJ2-5 | NA | TRBV25-1 | CASSEWSGQETQYF
TRBJ1-6 | NA | TRBV7-8 | CASSLVYGGTNSPLHF
TRBJ1-5 | NA | TRBV7-2 | CASSPQYSNQPQHF
TRBJ2-3 | TRBD2 | TRBV7-9 | CASSVSGASTDTQYF
TRBJ1-5 | NA | TRBV5-6 | CASSLDQESNQPQHF
TRBJ1-2 | NA | TRBV30 | CAWISPGPNYGYTF
TRBJ1-5 | NA | TRBV30 | CALGLHSGNQPQHF
TRBJ2-1 | NA | TRBV5-6 | CASSLVAGSSSYNEQFF
TRBJ1-2 | NA | TRBV30 | CCGTGNYGYTF
TRBJ2-1 | TRBD2 | TRBV9 | CASSTRTSGGHSYNEQFF
TRBJ1-4 | TRBD1 | TRBV7-9 | CAIEGQPSGEKLFF
TRBJ2-3 | NA | TRBV9 | CASSVVAGYTDTQYF
TRBJ1-3 | TRBD1 | TRBV2 | CASSRGTGNTIYF
TRBJ2-1 | NA | TRBV2 | CASSDPGAPTLDEQFF
TRBJ2-6 | NA | TRBV7-9 | CASTSGDPSSGANVLTF
TRBJ1-6 | TRBD1 | TRBV9 | CASRATGSRNSPLHF
TRBJ2-2 | NA | TRBV11-1 | CASLMGAGELFF
TRBJ2-1 | TRBD2 | TRBV10-3 | CAISESVGRGSSYNEQFF
TRBJ1-4 | TRBD1 | TRBV5-4 | CASSLGQGGEKLFF
TRBJ2-7 | NA | TRBV5-6 | CASSLGHEQYF
TRBJ2-2 | NA | TRBV10-3 | CAISESHTGAGELFF
TRBJ2-7 | NA | TRBV28 | CASAQDWGYEQYF
TRBJ1-6 | NA | TRBV11-2 | CASSLSVPPAHF
TRBJ2-5 | NA | TRBV2 | CASSRGTSGETQYF
TRBJ1-2 | TRBD1 | TRBV4-3 | CASSQQLGQHYGYTF
TRBJ2-3 | TRBD1 | TRBV5-1 | CASSLRDRELHTQYF
TRBJ2-7 | NA | TRBV10-3 | CAISEQIKGEQYF
TRBJ2-1 | NA | TRBV11-1 | CASSPGQEQFF
TRBJ1-1 | TRBD1 | TRBV2 | CASSKSGTGVMNTEAFF
TRBJ2-3 | NA | TRBV6-5 | CASRNGGAGADTQYF
TRBJ2-1 | NA | TRBV4-3 | CASSQERGSSYNEQFF
TRBJ2-1 | NA | TRBV5-4 | CASSSDTSSYNEQFF
TRBJ1-2 | TRBD1 | TRBV5-6 | CASREPGQANYGYTF
TRBJ1-1 | NA | TRBV14 | CASSPGRPAMNTEAFF
TRBJ2-2 | NA | TRBV11-3 | CASSLGPPATGELFF
TRBJ1-4 | TRBD1 | TRBV12-5 | CASGLRGGRRVLEKLFF
TRBJ2-3 | TRBD1 | TRBV9 | CASSAPGTGGTDTQYF
TRBJ2-7 | TRBD1 | TRBV5-4 | CASSTPTGNEQYF
TRBJ2-3 | NA | TRBV9 | CASSVVRTDTQYF
TRBJ2-1 | NA | TRBV13 | CASSLTPRGTYNEQFF
TRBJ1-2 | NA | TRBV11-2 | CASSPDSNYGYTF
TRBJ2-1 | NA | TRBV11-2 | CASSRGNEQFF
TRBJ2-3 | NA | TRBV5-6 | CASSLGHRSSTDTQYF
TRBJ2-7 | TRBD2 | TRBV7-9 | CASSPPSGNEQYF
TRBJ2-4 | NA | TRBV6-5 | CASSYTSTRAKNIQYF
TRBJ2-3 | TRBD1 | TRBV7-2 | CASSRGGTGPDTQYF
TRBJ1-4 | NA | TRBV5-8 | CASSLGAGEGEKLFF
TRBJ2-4 | NA | TRBV5-6 | CASSPRLTAQLAKNIQYF
TRBJ1-2 | TRBD1 | TRBV2 | CASSDGTGTGLWGYTF
TRBJ2-3 | NA | TRBV9 | CASSAWNGLTMDTQYF
TRBJ2-3 | NA | TRBV18 | CASSPLSTDTQYF
TRBJ2-5 | NA | TRBV10-3 | CAISDAEETQYF